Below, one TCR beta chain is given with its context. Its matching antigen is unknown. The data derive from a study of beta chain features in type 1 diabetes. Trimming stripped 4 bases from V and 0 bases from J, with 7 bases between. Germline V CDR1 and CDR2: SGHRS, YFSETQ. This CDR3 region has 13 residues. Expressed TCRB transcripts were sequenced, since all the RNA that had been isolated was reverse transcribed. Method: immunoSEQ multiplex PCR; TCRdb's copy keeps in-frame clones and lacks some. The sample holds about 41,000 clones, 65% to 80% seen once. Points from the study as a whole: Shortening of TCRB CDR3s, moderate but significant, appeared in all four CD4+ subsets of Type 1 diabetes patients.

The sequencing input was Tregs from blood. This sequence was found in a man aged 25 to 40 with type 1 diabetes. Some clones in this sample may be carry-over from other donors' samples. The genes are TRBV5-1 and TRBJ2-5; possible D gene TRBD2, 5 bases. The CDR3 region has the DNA TGCGCCAGCAGCCCGGGGAACCAAGAGACCCAGTACTTC. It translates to CASSPGNQETQYF.